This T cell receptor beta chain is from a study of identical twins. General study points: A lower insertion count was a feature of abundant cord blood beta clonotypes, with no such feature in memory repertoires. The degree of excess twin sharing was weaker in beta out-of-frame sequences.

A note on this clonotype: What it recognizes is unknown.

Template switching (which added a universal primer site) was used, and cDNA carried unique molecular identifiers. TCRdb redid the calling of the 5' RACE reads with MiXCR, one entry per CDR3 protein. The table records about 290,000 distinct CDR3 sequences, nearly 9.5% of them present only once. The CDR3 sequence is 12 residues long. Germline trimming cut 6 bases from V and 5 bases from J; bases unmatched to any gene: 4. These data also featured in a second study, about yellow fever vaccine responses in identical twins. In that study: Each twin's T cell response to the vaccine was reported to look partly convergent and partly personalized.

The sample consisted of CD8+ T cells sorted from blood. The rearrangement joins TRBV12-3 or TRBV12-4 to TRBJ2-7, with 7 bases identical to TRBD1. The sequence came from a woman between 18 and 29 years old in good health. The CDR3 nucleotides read TGTGCCAGCAGCTGGGGACAGCACGAGCAGTACTTC. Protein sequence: CASSWGQHEQYF.